The clone carrying this T cell receptor (beta chain) was counted at least ten times. Its antigen is unknown. V gave up 4 bases and J gave up 7 bases; unmatched junction bases: 11. CDR1 and CDR2 (germline): SGHRS, YFSETQ. This CDR3 spans 15 amino acids. Total RNA came from unfractionated whole blood. This specimen belongs to a study of human T cells and chemical hapten exposure. At the level of the study: Minor volume differences among pooled libraries chiefly drove per-sample TCR yield variation.

The library put unique molecular identifiers onto individual cDNA molecules. Authors' data handling: TCR counts had a median of about 94,000 per sample and spanned 23,224 to 690,600. TCRdb analysed the 5' RACE reads with MiXCR anew, one entry per CDR3 protein. TCRdb's processing, not the authors' own work, is the source of the V and J calls. The sample lists 120,000 to 150,000 distinct CDR3 sequences; roughly 4.1% were seen once. Findings and limits, study-wide: TCRs at high frequency, those above 1 in 1000, did not change with DPC sensitization.

This chain connects TRBV5-1 to TRBJ1-2, with 9 bases that match TRBD1. This sequence originates from a female donor in good health. CDR3 coding DNA: TGCGCCAGCAGCACGAATCCGGGACAGGGAGGTGGCTACACCTTC. Translation: CASSTNPGQGGGYTF.